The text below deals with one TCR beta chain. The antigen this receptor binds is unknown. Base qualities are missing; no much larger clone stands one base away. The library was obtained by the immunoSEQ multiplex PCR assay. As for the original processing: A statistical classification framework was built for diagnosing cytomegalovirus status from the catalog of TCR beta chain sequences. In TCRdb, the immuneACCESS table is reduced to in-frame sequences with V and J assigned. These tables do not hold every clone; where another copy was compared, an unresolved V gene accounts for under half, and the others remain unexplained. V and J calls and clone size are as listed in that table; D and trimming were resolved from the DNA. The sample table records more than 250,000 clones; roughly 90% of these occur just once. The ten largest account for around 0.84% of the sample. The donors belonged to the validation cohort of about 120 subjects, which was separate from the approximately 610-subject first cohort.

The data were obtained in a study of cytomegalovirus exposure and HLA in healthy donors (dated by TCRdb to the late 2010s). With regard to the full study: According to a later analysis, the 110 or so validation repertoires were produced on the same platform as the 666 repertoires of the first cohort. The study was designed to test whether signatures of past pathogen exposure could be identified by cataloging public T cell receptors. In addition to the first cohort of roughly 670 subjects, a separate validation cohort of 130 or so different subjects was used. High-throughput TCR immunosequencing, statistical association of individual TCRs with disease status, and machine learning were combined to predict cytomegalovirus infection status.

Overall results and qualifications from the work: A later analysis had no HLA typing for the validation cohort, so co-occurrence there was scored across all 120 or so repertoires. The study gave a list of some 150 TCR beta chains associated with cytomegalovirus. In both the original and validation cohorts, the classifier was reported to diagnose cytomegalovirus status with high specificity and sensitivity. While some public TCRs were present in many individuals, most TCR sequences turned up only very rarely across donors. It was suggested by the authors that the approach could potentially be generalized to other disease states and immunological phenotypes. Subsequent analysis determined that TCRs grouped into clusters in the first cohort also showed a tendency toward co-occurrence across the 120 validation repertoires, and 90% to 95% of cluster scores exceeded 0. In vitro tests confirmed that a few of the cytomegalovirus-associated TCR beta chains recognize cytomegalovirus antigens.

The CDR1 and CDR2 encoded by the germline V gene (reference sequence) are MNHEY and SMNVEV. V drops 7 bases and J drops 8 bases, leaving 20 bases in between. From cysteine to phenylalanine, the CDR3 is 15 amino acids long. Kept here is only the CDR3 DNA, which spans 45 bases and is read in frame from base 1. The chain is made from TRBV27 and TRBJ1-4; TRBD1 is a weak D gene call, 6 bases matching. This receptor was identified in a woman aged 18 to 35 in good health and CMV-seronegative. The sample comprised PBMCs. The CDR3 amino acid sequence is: CASTVVWGRGEKLFF. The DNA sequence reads TGTGCCAGCACGGTCGTATGGGGCAGGGGCGAAAAACTGTTTTTT.